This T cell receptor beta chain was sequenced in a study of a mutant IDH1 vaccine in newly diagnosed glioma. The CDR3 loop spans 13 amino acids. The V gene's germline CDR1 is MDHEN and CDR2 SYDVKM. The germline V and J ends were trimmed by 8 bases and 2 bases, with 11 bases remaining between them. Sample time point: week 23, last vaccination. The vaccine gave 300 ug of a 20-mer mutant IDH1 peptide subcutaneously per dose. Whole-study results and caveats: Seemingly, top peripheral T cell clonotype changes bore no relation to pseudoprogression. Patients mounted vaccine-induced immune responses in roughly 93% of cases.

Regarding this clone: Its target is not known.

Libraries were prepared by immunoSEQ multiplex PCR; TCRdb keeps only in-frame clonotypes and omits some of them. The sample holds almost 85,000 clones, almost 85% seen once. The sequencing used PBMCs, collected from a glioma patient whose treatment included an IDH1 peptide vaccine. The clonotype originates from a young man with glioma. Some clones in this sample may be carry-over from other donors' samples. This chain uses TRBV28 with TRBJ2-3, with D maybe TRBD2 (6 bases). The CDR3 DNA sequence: TGTGCCAGCTCCCGGGACTTCACAGATACGCAGTATTTT. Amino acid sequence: CASSRDFTDTQYF. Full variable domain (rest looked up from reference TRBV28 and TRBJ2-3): DVKVTQSSRYLVKRTGEKVFLECVQDMDHENMFWYRQDPGLGLRLIYFSYDVKMKEKGDIPEGYSVSREKKERFSLILESASTNQTSMYLCASSRDFTDTQYFGPGTRLTVL.